The clone carrying this T cell receptor beta chain was counted only a few times. This sample was taken from a study of regulatory T cells in long-lasting Graves disease. On the study more broadly: Graves' cases, newly diagnosed, had used antithyroid drugs under 3 months.

Between the trimmed V and J ends, which lost 1 base and 3 bases, there was a span of 6 bases. Germline loops: CDR1 SEHNR, CDR2 FQNEAQ (reference sequence). This CDR3 is 13 amino acids long. Building the TCR beta libraries relied on iRepertoire HTBI primers, and CDR3 regions underwent Arm-PCR. From the multiplex PCR reads, TCRdb called clonotypes with MiXCR, one entry per CDR3 protein. This table holds fewer than 350,000 distinct CDR3 sequences, approximately 20% found once. Time point meaning: newly diagnosed GD, antithyroid drugs for less than 3 months. With RNA extracted from PBMCs as input, the TCR library was made. In each case, Graves' disease was diagnosed per American Thyroid Association guidelines.

This TCR was sampled from a female donor with Graves disease. This chain joins TRBV7-9 and TRBJ1-1; unclear D gene. This specimen consisted of peripheral blood mononuclear cells (PBMCs), obtained at new diagnosis, from a patient treated with antithyroid drugs. This chain's CDR3 is CASSLGTYTEAFF. Here the CDR3 DNA reads TGTGCCAGCAGCTTAGGCACCTACACTGAAGCTTTCTTT.